This T cell receptor beta chain was identified during a study of cytomegalovirus exposure and HLA in healthy donors (TCRdb year 2017). With respect to the entire study: An earlier analysis of around 600 of the donors reported 250 to 300 Gb of sequence data and 120 million or so unique TCR beta sequences from 150 million to 200 million T cells. Approximately 300 gigabases of sequencing data and tens of millions of unique TCR sequences made up an early release that covered several hundred HLA-typed donors. Among the roughly 410 genotyped donors, 81% belonged to the genetic ancestry cluster associated with self-reported Caucasian donors. The study aimed to test whether cataloging public T cell receptors could reveal signatures of past pathogen exposure. Using immunosequencing, the study profiled T cell repertoires from roughly 650 subjects and related those repertoires to cytomegalovirus serostatus. Besides the first cohort of 666 subjects, a separate validation cohort made up of roughly 130 different subjects was used. To predict cytomegalovirus infection status, the study brought together high-throughput TCR immunosequencing, statistical association of individual TCRs with disease status, and machine learning. In a later analysis, previously published TCR beta repertoires from roughly 710 donors were re-analyzed and high-resolution HLA genotyping was added so that TCR occurrence patterns could be studied. In the later analysis, no new phenotypic data were used to find candidate immune exposures; instead, reliance was placed on TCR beta sequences and their occurrence across donors. An earlier analysis of roughly 580 of the donors used high-throughput TCR beta sequencing to judge whether each TCR beta V gene segment behaved as functional or pseudogenic. Donor age, sex, ethnicity and CMV serostatus were compiled together with the repertoire data. In a later genetic analysis, genome-wide SNP genotypes for about three fifths of the roughly 670 donors were used, and that subset was treated as a discovery cohort. All discovery cohort repertoires had been generated using a single sequencing platform. Both class I and class II loci were covered by HLA typing, at four-digit resolution. The number of donors typed differed by locus, with roughly 629-640 for A, B, C, DRB1 and DQB1, roughly 520 for DQA1, 606 for DPA1, and 400 to 490 for DPB1. Four to six DR-DQ haplotypes were handled as single units for association and clustering, since linkage in the cohort was strong. On average, approximately 250,000 unique TCR beta nucleotide sequences were sequenced per donor among about 400 genotyped donors of the cohort, with roughly 19% of those sequences being non-productive. Beyond this particular receptor, the publication reports: A later genetic analysis associated a missense DCLRE1C variant with V-gene and J-gene trimming of TCR beta chains, and an independent cohort replicated the association. Cytomegalovirus status was reported to be diagnosed by the classifier with high specificity and sensitivity in both the original and validation cohorts. Compared with the 666-donor mean, donors in an Asian-associated ancestry cluster had fewer N-insertions in productive TCRs, according to a later genetic analysis. A further reported finding was that TCR beta sequences accurately predicted the HLA-A and HLA-B alleles for most subjects in the first cohort. A later analysis found that most CMV-associated TCR beta chains appeared HLA-restricted, with HLA associations seemingly driven largely by CMV exposure. A later analysis found that HLA-associated TCR beta chains were more clonally expanded and had lower generation probabilities than equally common non-associated chains. Three of the identified cytomegalovirus-associated TCR beta chains were confirmed in vitro to be specific for cytomegalovirus antigens. When HLA alleles, especially DR and DQ, strongly co-occurred, attributing TCR associations to individual alleles was difficult. Because counts were too low, 15 to 20 rarely observed V segments, including chromosome 9 orphons, were excluded from the earlier analysis of several hundred of the donors. The study gave a list of 150 to 200 TCR beta chains associated with cytomegalovirus. The sequencing pipeline was judged likely to have produced a cluster of highly shared sequence variants as a technical artifact. Because HLA typing was unavailable for some donors at each locus, only the typed subset was used in association tests. In a later analysis, several top co-occurrence clusters were reported to appear linked to parvovirus B19, influenza, CMV and Epstein-Barr virus. The only immune exposure information available for the cohort was CMV serostatus. This cohort had only TCR beta chains sequenced, and the lack of alpha or paired-chain data limited which features could be detected. Across donors, most TCR sequences were observed very rarely, whereas some public TCRs were present in many individuals. The 87-base-pair reads could not distinguish some IMGT-functional V segments, including TRBV6-2 and TRBV6-3, so those segments were excluded. Linkage disequilibrium might explain the correlated functional status among segregating V segments, but an unknown experimental factor could not be ruled out. At a false discovery rate of 0.05, a later analysis linked 16,000 or so TCR beta sequences to specific HLA alleles. A later analysis found that TCR association rates varied across HLA loci, with DRB1 alleles showing the most associated TCRs and HLA-C alleles the fewest. Broadly in line with IMGT annotations, most TCR beta V segments showed up in productive rearrangements about 87% or about 30% of the time in an earlier analysis of approximately 640 of the donors. The presence/absence analyses assumed that sequencing depth was roughly uniform across donors, and that assumption may not be true. The authors suggested that the approach could potentially be generalized to other disease states and immunological phenotypes.

Concerning this clone itself: Its antigen is unknown. No base quality information exists; no much larger clone differs at one position.

In total, approximately 610 healthy bone marrow donors made up the cohort. Cohort members were all nominally healthy when sampled, although unrecorded immune exposures were likely present. The donor was CMV seropositive and was included in the group of approximately 310 seropositive cohort members. Each donor provided a peripheral blood sample, and peripheral blood mononuclear cells were used for TCR beta sequencing. Genomic DNA extraction from the blood cell samples was performed with the Qiagen DNeasy Blood Extraction Kit. Libraries came from the immunoSEQ multiplex PCR assay. The multiplex PCR relied on a mix of 60 forward primers for TCR Vbeta segments and 13 reverse primers for TCR Jbeta segments. The CDR3 region of rearranged TCR beta genes was amplified from genomic DNA by a multiplex PCR assay. On the Illumina HiSeq System, the amplified TCR beta libraries were sequenced as 87-base-pair reads. Regarding the original processing steps: In a later analysis, approximately 74 million unique TCR beta chains were counted across the approximately 640 repertoires, and roughly 11 million of these chains were shared by at least two donors. Raw reads were error-corrected and collapsed into unique sequences by a nearest-neighbor algorithm in which closely related sequences were merged to remove PCR and sequencing errors. V, D and J gene segments were assigned by aligning CDR3 sequences to IMGT reference sequences. Each retained sequence needed at least a six-nucleotide match to both a V gene segment and a J gene segment. Rearrangements were classified as productive when the CDR3 lacked stop codons and remained in frame with V and J, and all other rearrangements were classified as non-productive. Following IMGT convention, CDR3 was defined as the stretch from the second conserved V-encoded cysteine up to the conserved J-encoded phenylalanine. The earlier analysis of around 640 of the donors excluded sequences that lacked an unambiguous match to a single V gene segment. In an earlier analysis of approximately 590 of the donors, V segments were called functional above 56.7% productive rearrangements and were called segregating when the between-donor standard deviation exceeded 5%. A statistical classification framework was developed to diagnose cytomegalovirus status using the catalog of TCR beta chain sequences. In a later analysis, TCR nucleotide sequences were compared against IMGT/GENE-DB human TR gene sequences so that V and J genes could be assigned. Using the TCRdist pipeline, a later analysis assigned CDR3 sequences along with most-parsimonious VDJ recombination scenarios. In a later analysis, every TCR beta chain was defined by the combination of its CDR3 amino acid sequence and its V-gene family, and reads without a unique V-gene family were dropped. A later analysis removed several hundred highly shared, low-generation-probability nucleotide sequences to deal with suspected cross-contamination and a sequencing artifact. A later analysis calculated a clonal expansion index for each public chain from normalized within-repertoire ranks of inferred template counts. Generation probabilities in a later analysis came from a VDJ recombination model fitted to out-of-frame rearrangements, and those results were checked against IGoR. Hypergeometric tests were used in a later analysis to score TCR-TCR, TCR-HLA and TCR-CMV co-occurrence, with a repertoire-size bias correction applied to the TCR pairs. False discovery rates were estimated in a later analysis by permuting HLA or CMV assignments 20 times. In a later analysis, co-occurring TCRs were grouped using DBSCAN, with TCRdist sequence similarity added in when clustering inside HLA-allele-positive subsets. For co-occurrence clustering, repertoires with fewer than 30,000 or more than 120,000 public chains were excluded, along with five repertoires with anomalous nucleotide sharing. TCRdb retrieved this table from immuneACCESS and kept in-frame rearrangements only. Not all clones are present; in checked studies, unresolved V genes account for under half, and no reason is known for the remainder. The D gene and trimming were derived from the DNA, and the V and J assignments and clone size from that table. The sample table shows about 60,000 clones, and approximately 80% are seen once. The top ten constitute 2.5% to 3.5% of the sample.

CDR1 and CDR2, per the germline V gene (reference sequence), are MNHEY and SMNVEV. The V end gives up 6 bases and the J end 4 bases, leaving 20 bases in the junction not matched to a gene. Measured from the cysteine to the phenylalanine, the CDR3 is 18 residues long. Only CDR3 DNA remains: 54 bases, in frame from the first base. The sequence came from a woman between 35 and 50 years old in good health and CMV-seropositive. Sequenced material: PBMCs. The chain is assembled from TRBV27 and TRBJ1-2; 7 middle bases align to TRBD1. The DNA is TGTGCCAGCAGCCGCCTGGAGGTCGCACAGGGGACCACCTATGGCTACACCTTC. This gives the protein CASSRLEVAQGTTYGYTF.